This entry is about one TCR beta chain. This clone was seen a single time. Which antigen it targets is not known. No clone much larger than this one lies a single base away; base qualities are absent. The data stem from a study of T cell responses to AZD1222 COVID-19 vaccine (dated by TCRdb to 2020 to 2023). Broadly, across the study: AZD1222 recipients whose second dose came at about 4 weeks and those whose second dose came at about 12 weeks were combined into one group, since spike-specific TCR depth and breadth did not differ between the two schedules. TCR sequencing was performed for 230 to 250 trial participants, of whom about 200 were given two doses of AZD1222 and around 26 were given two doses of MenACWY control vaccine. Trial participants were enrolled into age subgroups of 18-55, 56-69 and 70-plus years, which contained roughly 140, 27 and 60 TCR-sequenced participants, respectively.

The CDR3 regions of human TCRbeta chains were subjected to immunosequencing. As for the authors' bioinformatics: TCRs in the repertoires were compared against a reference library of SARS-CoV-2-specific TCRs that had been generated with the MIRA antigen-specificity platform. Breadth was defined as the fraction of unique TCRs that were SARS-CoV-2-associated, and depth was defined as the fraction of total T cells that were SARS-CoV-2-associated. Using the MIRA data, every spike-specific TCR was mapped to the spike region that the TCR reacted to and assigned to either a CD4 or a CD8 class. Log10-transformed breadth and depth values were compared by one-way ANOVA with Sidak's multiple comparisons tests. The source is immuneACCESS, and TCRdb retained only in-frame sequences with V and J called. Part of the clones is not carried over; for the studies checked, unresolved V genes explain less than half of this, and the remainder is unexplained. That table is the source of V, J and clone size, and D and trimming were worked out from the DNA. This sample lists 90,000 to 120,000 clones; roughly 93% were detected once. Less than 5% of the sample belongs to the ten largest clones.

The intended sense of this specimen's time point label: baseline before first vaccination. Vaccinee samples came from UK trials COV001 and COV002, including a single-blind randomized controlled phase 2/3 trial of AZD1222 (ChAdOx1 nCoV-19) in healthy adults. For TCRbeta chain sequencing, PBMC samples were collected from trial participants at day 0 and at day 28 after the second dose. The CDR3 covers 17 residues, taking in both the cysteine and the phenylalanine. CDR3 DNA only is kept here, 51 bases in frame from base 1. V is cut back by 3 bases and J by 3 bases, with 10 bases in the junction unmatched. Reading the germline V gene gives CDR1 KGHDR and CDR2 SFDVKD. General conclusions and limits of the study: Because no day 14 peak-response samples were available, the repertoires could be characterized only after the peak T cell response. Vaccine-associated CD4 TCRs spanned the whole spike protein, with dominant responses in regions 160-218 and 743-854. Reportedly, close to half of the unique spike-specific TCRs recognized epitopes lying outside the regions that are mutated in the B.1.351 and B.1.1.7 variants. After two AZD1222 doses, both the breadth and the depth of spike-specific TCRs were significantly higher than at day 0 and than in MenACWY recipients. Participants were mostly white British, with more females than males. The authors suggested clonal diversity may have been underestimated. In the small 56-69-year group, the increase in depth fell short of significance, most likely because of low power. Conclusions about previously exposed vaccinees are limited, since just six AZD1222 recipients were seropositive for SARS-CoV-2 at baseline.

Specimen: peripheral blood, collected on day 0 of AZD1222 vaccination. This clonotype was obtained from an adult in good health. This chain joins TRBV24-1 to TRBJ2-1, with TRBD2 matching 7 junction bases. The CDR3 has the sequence CATSDPSKGGFYNEQFF. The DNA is TGTGCCACCAGTGATCCCAGTAAGGGAGGGTTCTACAATGAGCAGTTCTTC.